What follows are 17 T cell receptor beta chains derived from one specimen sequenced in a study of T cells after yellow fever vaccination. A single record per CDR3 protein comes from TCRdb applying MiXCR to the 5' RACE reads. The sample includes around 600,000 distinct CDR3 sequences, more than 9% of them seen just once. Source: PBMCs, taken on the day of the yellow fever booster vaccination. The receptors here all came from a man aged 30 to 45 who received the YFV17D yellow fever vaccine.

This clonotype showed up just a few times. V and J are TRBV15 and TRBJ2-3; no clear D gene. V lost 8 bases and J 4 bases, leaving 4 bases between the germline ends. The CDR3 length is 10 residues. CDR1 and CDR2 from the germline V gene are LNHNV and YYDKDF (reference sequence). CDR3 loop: CATGSDTQYF. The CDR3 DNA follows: TGTGCCACCGGGTCAGATACGCAGTATTTT.

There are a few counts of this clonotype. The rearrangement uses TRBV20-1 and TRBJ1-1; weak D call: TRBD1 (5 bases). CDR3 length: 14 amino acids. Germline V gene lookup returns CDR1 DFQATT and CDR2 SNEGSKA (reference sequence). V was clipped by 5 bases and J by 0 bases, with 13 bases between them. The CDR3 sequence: CSALRQPMNTEAFF. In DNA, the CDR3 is TGCAGTGCTCTCAGACAGCCCATGAACACTGAAGCTTTCTTT.

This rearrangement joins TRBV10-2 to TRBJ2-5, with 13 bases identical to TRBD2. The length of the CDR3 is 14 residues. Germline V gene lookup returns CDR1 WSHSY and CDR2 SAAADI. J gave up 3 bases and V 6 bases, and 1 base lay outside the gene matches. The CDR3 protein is CASRGLAGEETQYF. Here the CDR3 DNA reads TGCGCCAGCAGAGGACTAGCGGGAGAAGAGACCCAGTACTTC.

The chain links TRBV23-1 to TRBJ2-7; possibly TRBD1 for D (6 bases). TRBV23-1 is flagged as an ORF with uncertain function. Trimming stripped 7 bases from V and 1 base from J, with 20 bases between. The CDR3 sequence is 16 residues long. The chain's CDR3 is CASKVPPRDKSYEQYF. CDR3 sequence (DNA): TGCGCCAGCAAGGTGCCCCCCCGGGACAAATCCTACGAGCAGTACTTC.

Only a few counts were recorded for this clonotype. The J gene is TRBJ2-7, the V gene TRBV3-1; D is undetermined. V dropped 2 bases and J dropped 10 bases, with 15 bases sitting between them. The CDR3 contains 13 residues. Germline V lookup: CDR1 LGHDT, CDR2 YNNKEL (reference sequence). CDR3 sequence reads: CASSQSAADLQYF. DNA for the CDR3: TGTGCCAGCAGCCAAAGTGCAGCCGATCTACAGTACTTC.

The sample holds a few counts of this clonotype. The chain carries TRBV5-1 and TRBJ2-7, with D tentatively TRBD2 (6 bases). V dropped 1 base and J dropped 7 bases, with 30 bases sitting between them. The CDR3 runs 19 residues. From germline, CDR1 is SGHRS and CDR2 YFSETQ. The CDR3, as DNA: TGCGCCAGCAGCTTGCCAATGGGAGGCCTACACGGGTCACTGGGGGAGCAGTACTTC. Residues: CASSLPMGGLHGSLGEQYF. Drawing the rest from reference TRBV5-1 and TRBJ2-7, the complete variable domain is KAGVTQTPRYLIKTRGQQVTLSCSPISGHRSVSWYQQTPGQGLQFLFEYFSETQRNKGNFPGRFSGRQFSNSRSEMNVSTLELGDSALYLCASSLPMGGLHGSLGEQYFGPGTRLTVT.

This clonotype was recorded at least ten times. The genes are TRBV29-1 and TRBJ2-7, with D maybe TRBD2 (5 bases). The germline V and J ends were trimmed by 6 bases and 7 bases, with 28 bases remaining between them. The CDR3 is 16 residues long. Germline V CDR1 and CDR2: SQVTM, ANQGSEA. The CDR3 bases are TGCAGCGTCCGAGTTTTGGAGCAGTGGGGAGTAGGGGAGCAGTACTTC. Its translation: CSVRVLEQWGVGEQYF.

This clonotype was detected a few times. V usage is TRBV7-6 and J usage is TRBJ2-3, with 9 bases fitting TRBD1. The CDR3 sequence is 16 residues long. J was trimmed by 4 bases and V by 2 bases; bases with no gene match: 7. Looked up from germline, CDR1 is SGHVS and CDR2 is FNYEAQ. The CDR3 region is CASSLLPRTGADTQYF. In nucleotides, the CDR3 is TGTGCCAGCAGCTTACTTCCAAGGACAGGGGCAGATACGCAGTATTTT.

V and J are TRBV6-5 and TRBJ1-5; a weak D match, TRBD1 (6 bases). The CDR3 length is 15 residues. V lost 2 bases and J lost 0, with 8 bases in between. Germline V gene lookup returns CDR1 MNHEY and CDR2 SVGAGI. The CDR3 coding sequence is TGTGCCAGCAGTTACCCGACAGGTAGCAATCAGCCCCAGCATTTT. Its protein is CASSYPTGSNQPQHF.

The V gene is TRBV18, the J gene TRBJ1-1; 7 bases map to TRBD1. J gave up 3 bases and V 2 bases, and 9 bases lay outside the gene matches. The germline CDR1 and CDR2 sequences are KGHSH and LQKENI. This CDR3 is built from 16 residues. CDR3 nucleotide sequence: TGTGCCAGCTCACCAGACGGCAGGGGGTTTGACACTGAAGCTTTCTTT. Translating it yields CASSPDGRGFDTEAFF.

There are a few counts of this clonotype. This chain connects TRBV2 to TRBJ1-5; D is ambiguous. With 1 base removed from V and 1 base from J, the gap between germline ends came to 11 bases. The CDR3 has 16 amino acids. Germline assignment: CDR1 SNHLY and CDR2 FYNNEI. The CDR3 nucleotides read TGTGCCAGCAGTGAAGTTCACCCGGGGAGCAATCAGCCCCAGCATTTT. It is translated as CASSEVHPGSNQPQHF.

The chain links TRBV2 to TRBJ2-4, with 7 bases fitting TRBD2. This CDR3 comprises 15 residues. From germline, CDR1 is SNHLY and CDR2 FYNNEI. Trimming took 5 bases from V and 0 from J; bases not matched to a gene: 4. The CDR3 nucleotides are TGTGCCAGCAGTCCCTTAGCGGGAGCCAAAAACATTCAGTACTTC. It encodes CASSPLAGAKNIQYF.

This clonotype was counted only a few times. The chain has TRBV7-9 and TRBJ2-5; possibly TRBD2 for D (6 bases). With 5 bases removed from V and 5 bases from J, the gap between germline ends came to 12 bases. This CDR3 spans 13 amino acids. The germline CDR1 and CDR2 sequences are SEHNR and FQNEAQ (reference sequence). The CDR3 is CASSGGAGETQYF. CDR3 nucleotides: TGTGCCAGCAGCGGAGGGGCAGGGGAGACCCAGTACTTC. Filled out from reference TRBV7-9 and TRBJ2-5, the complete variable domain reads DTGVSQNPRHKITKRGQNVTFRCDPISEHNRLYWYRQTLGQGPEFLTYFQNEAQLEKSRLLSDRFSAERPKGSFSTLEIQRTEQGDSAMYLCASSGGAGETQYFGPGTRLLVL.

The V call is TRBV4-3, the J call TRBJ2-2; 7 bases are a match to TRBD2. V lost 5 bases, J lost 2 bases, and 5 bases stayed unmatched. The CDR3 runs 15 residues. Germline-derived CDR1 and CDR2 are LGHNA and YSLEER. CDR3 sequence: CASSGREGNTGELFF. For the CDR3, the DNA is TGCGCCAGCAGCGGGAGGGAGGGAAACACCGGGGAGCTGTTTTTT.

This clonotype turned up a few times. The CDR3: CASSLWRETSEQFF. The CDR3 nucleotides are TGTGCCAGCAGTTTATGGCGGGAGACCAGTGAGCAGTTCTTC. V and J are TRBV28 and TRBJ2-1; 7 nucleotides match TRBD2. The CDR3 is made up of 14 amino acids. The germline gives CDR1 MDHEN, CDR2 SYDVKM. Trimming at V came to 0 bases and at J to 9 bases, leaving 5 bases not matched to a gene.

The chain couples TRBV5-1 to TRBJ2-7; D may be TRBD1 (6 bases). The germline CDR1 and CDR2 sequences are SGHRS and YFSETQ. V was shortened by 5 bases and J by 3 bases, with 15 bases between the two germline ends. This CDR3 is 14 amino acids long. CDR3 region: CASRSPGQVYEQYF. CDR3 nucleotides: TGCGCCAGCAGGTCACCGGGACAAGTCTACGAGCAGTACTTC.

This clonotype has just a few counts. This CDR3 is CASSQRVKSYEQYF. CDR3 bases: TGTGCCAGCAGTCAACGGGTAAAATCCTACGAGCAGTACTTC. This chain joins TRBV7-2 and TRBJ2-7; D not certain. Between the trimmed V and J ends, which lost 6 bases and 1 base, there was a span of 13 bases. The CDR3 sequence is 14 residues long. Germline V gene lookup returns CDR1 SGHTA and CDR2 FQGNSA.